This is a list of T cell receptor beta chains from one sample in a study of metastatic and nonmetastatic thyroid tumors. TCRdb reassembled clones from the PCR reads with MiXCR. The sample records roughly 40,000 clones, approximately 17% being singletons. Sequencing was carried out using tumor tissue. These TCRs come from a female donor with papillary thyroid cancer or a benign thyroid nodule (not recorded which). Some clones in this sample may be carry-over from other donors' samples. CDR3s include the opening cysteine and the closing phenylalanine or tryptophan. The D gene is left open where the match is weak. Size is stated for part of the rows, as once, few or many counts, or as a class when the clone is expanded.

length: 15
D: TRBD1
J: TRBJ1-5
size: many
V: TRBV6-1
DNA: TGTGCCAGCAGTAGTGGCAGGGGGCGGAATCAGCCCCAGCATTTT
CDR3: CASSSGRGRNQPQHF

length: 15
D: TRBD2
J: TRBJ2-7
size: many
V: TRBV7-2
DNA: TGTGCCAGCAGCTCTCGCGGGGGGGCGAGTTACGAGCAGTACTTC
CDR3: CASSSRGGASYEQYF

length: 16
D: -
J: TRBJ2-2
size: once
V: TRBV11-3
DNA: TGTGCCAGCAGCGCGTGGGGTTCCCGGGACACCGGGGAGCCGTTTTTT
CDR3: CASSAWGSRDTGEPFF

length: 13
D: -
J: TRBJ1-1
size: many
V: TRBV2
DNA: TGTGCCAGCAGTTCGGGACGGGACACTGAAGCTTTCTTT
CDR3: CASSSGRDTEAFF

length: 16
D: -
J: TRBJ1-5
size: many
V: TRBV20-1
DNA: TGCAGTGCCGGAATAGGTATCTTGGGCCCCAATCAGCCCCAGCATTTT
CDR3: CSAGIGILGPNQPQHF

length: 16
D: -
J: TRBJ2-3
size: -
V: TRBV4-3
DNA: TGCGCCAGCAGCCAATACGTCGGGATCAGCACAGATACGCAGTATTTT
CDR3: CASSQYVGISTDTQYF

length: 15
D: -
J: TRBJ2-7
size: once
V: TRBV7-6
DNA: TGTGCCAGCAGCTCAGGCTGGGGACCGACCAACGAGCAGTACTTC
CDR3: CASSSGWGPTNEQYF

length: 17
D: TRBD2
J: TRBJ2-7
size: many
V: TRBV7-2
DNA: TGTGCCAGCAGCCCGTGGGGGAAGGCGGGAGGGGGGCACGAGCAGTACTTC
CDR3: CASSPWGKAGGGHEQYF

length: 15
D: TRBD1
J: TRBJ1-2
size: many
V: TRBV7-8
DNA: TGTGCCAGCAGCCCTCAAGCACAGGGGAAGGGTGGCTACACCTTC
CDR3: CASSPQAQGKGGYTF

length: 11
D: -
J: TRBJ1-1
size: -
V: TRBV5-1
DNA: TGCGCCAGCAGCGGTACAGTTTTTGCTTTCTTT
CDR3: CASSGTVFAFF

length: 14
D: -
J: TRBJ1-1
size: many
V: TRBV6-1
DNA: TGTGCCAGCAGTCCCCAGGGGCCGGTCGGTGAAGCTTTCTTT
CDR3: CASSPQGPVGEAFF

length: 12
D: -
J: TRBJ2-7
size: many
V: TRBV28
DNA: TGTGCCAGCACCAAAGCCAGGTACGAGCAGTACTTC
CDR3: CASTKARYEQYF

length: 11
D: -
J: TRBJ2-7
size: once
V: TRBV20-1
DNA: TGCAGTACTAGAAGTTCCTACGAGCAGTACTTC
CDR3: CSTRSSYEQYF

length: 13
D: -
J: TRBJ1-2
size: many
V: TRBV15
DNA: TGTGCCACCAGCAGAGTGTCAGGCTATGGCTACACCTTC
CDR3: CATSRVSGYGYTF

length: 13
D: -
J: TRBJ2-1
size: many
V: TRBV12-3/TRBV12-4
DNA: TGTGCCAGCAGTTTTAAAGGTTCTGGTGAGCAGTTCTTC
CDR3: CASSFKGSGEQFF

length: 13
D: -
J: TRBJ2-5
size: few
V: TRBV10-3
DNA: TGTGCCATCAGAGGAGCGGTCCAAGAGACCAAGTACTTC
CDR3: CAIRGAVQETKYF

length: 17
D: TRBD2
J: TRBJ2-3
size: -
V: TRBV9
DNA: TGTGCCAGAAGCGCCCTCCTGACTAGCGGGGGCACAAATACGCAGTATTTT
CDR3: CARSALLTSGGTNTQYF

length: 15
D: -
J: TRBJ1-2
size: -
V: TRBV10-3
DNA: TGTGCCATCAGTTGGGACACTGGTCTGCACTATGGCTACACCTTC
CDR3: CAISWDTGLHYGYTF

length: 16
D: -
J: TRBJ1-2
size: few
V: TRBV6-2/TRBV6-3
DNA: TGTGCCAGCAGACCGTACAGTTTAAGTAACCCTTATGGCTACACCTTC
CDR3: CASRPYSLSNPYGYTF

length: 13
D: -
J: TRBJ2-5
size: many
V: TRBV19
DNA: TGTGCCAGTAGATCTCGAATAGAAGAGACCCAGTACTTC
CDR3: CASRSRIEETQYF

length: 14
D: TRBD1
J: TRBJ2-1
size: -
V: TRBV3-1
DNA: TGTGCCAACAGCCAAAGGGGGCCTAACAATGAGCAGTTCTTC
CDR3: CANSQRGPNNEQFF